Following are 12 T cell receptor beta chains from one sample sequenced in a study of response to subunit inactivated influenza vaccine. TCRdb reanalysed the RT-PCR reads using MiXCR and keeps one entry per CDR3 protein. The data show about 800,000 distinct CDR3 sequences, around 20% seen once. Sequenced here: PBMCs from blood, sampled around 5 days after vaccination. The receptors stem from a man in his fifties or sixties who received an inactivated influenza vaccine.

The chain employs TRBV5-1 and TRBJ1-1; 7 nucleotides match TRBD1. Per the germline V gene, CDR1 is SGHRS and CDR2 is YFSETQ. This CDR3 comprises 13 residues. The junction had 5 bases not matched to a gene; V was cut back by 4 bases and J by 5 bases. CDR3 in DNA: TGCGCCAGCAGCCGACAGGGATTAACTGAAGCTTTCTTT. This codes for CASSRQGLTEAFF.

This chain connects TRBV3-1 to TRBJ2-5; D call uncertain. V gave up 4 bases and J gave up 5 bases, with 14 bases separating them. The CDR3 runs 14 residues. Germline CDR1 LGHDT, CDR2 YNNKEL (reference sequence). CDR3 sequence reads: CASSPDEAPETQYF. CDR3 coding DNA: TGTGCCAGCAGCCCTGATGAGGCACCCGAGACCCAGTACTTC.

There are a few counts of this clonotype. The gene calls are TRBV5-1 and TRBJ1-2; D remains unclear. The CDR3 has 12 residues. Deletions cut 7 bases from V and 10 bases from J, with 17 bases between. CDR1 SGHRS and CDR2 YFSETQ come from the germline V gene. The CDR3 region has the DNA TGCGCCAGCGCCGGGGAGGGAACCTTCTACACCTTC. Its protein is CASAGEGTFYTF.

This clonotype was seen only a few times. The J gene is TRBJ2-1, the V gene TRBV9; 7 positions match TRBD2. With V trimmed by 0 bases and J by 4 bases, 4 bases remained unmatched. This CDR3 is 15 amino acids long. In germline, CDR1 is SGDLS, CDR2 YYNGEE. CDR3 DNA: TGTGCCAGCAGCGTAGGCGGGAGAGAGTACAATGAGCAGTTCTTC. Translated, it gives CASSVGGREYNEQFF.

This chain connects TRBV6-5 to TRBJ2-1; 7 nucleotides match TRBD2. The CDR3 length is 19 residues. Germline V lookup: CDR1 MNHEY, CDR2 SVGAGI. The V segment lost 6 bases and the J segment 4 bases; nucleotides outside the gene matches: 21. CDR3 region: CASSLLLGGLASGYNEQFF. The CDR3 nucleotides are TGTGCCAGCAGCCTACTCCTTGGTGGTCTAGCTAGCGGATACAATGAGCAGTTCTTC.

The V and J genes are TRBV21-1 and TRBJ2-5; the table assigns TRBD2, which was not confirmed against the DNA. TRBV21-1 corresponds to a pseudogene. This CDR3 contains 20 residues. In nucleotides, the CDR3 is TGTGCCAGCAGCAAAGGGGCGACGGCTAGAGGGTTTAATAATCGGAAGACCCAGTACTTC. It specifies CASSKGATARGFNNRKTQYF.

The rearrangement joins TRBV4-3 to TRBJ2-1; 9 positions match TRBD2. V trimming: 2 bases; J trimming: 9 bases; junction bases outside the gene matches: 14. Germline V gives CDR1 LGHNA, CDR2 YSLEER. This CDR3 spans 17 amino acids. CDR3 sequence (DNA): TGCGCCAGCAGCCAACCCGCCGGGACTAGCCTTGCCGTTGAGCAGTTCTTC. This codes for CASSQPAGTSLAVEQFF.

The chain combines TRBV13 with TRBJ2-7, with 8 bases fitting TRBD2. CDR1 is PRHDT and CDR2 is FYEKMQ in the germline V gene (reference sequence). J was trimmed by 6 bases and V by 2 bases; bases with no gene match: 6. This CDR3 region has 14 residues. As DNA, the CDR3 is TGTGCCAGCAGCTTACGGCGCGGGGGGCTCGAGCAGTACTTC. Amino acid sequence: CASSLRRGGLEQYF. Drawing the rest from reference TRBV13 and TRBJ2-7, the complete variable domain is AAGVIQSPRHLIKEKRETATLKCYPIPRHDTVYWYQQGPGQDPQFLISFYEKMQSDKGSIPDRFSAQQFSDYHSELNMSSLELGDSALYFCASSLRRGGLEQYFGPGTRLTVT.

The chain couples TRBV11-1 to TRBJ2-1; weak D call: TRBD2 (5 bases). Trimming stripped 2 bases from V and 0 bases from J, with 17 bases between. This CDR3 has 18 amino acids. Per germline, CDR1 SGHAT and CDR2 FQDESV (reference sequence). The DNA of the CDR3 is TGTGCCAGCAGCTTAAGGTATCTTGGCGCGGGCTCCTACAATGAGCAGTTCTTC. It is translated as CASSLRYLGAGSYNEQFF.

A few counts support this clonotype. The chain links TRBV7-8 to TRBJ2-1; the D call may be TRBD1 or TRBD2 (5 bases each). The CDR3 runs to 14 residues. Germline lookup yields CDR1 SGHVS and CDR2 FQNEAQ. V lost 5 bases and J lost 5, with 13 bases in between. The CDR3 DNA reads as TGTGCCAGCAGCGACCGGGACCCCAACAATGAGCAGTTCTTC. Its protein product is CASSDRDPNNEQFF.

This sequence joins TRBV5-1 and TRBJ2-7; 9 bases map to TRBD2. V trimming: 5 bases; J trimming: 0 bases; junction bases outside the gene matches: 6. CDR1 is SGHRS, CDR2 YFSETQ, per germline. The CDR3 is 15 residues long. DNA of the CDR3: TGCGCCAGCAGTTCAAGCGGGAGGTTCTCCTACGAGCAGTACTTC. Residues: CASSSSGRFSYEQYF. Full variable domain (outside the CDR3, taken from reference TRBV5-1 and TRBJ2-7): KAGVTQTPRYLIKTRGQQVTLSCSPISGHRSVSWYQQTPGQGLQFLFEYFSETQRNKGNFPGRFSGRQFSNSRSEMNVSTLELGDSALYLCASSSSGRFSYEQYFGPGTRLTVT.

In its sample, this clonotype was seen a few times. V and J are TRBV18 and TRBJ2-3, with D uncertain. Germline V CDR1 and CDR2: KGHSH, LQKENI. Trimming took off 3 bases at V and 7 bases at J, with 14 bases between the two ends. The CDR3 spans 14 residues. In DNA, the CDR3 is TGTGCCAGCTCACCGGTCCCCGAGAGAAATACGCAGTATTTT. Translated: CASSPVPERNTQYF.